A selection of T cell receptor beta chains follows, all from one sample in a study of blood T cell repertoires in COVID-19. Some clones are missing from TCRdb's copy, which holds only in-frame ones; the method was immunoSEQ multiplex PCR. The table lists 260,000 or so clones, 75% to 85% of them singletons. Sequencing was carried out using peripheral blood. These receptors all stem from a woman in her seventies with acute or convalescent COVID-19. The CDR3 runs from the conserved cysteine through the conserved F or W. A D gene is named only where the DNA matches it firmly. The size entry is marked missing in some rows and otherwise reads once, few, many or a size class.

TRBD1,once,TRBJ1-1,TRBV3-1/TRBV3-2,TGTGCCAGCAGAGACAGGGTATCTGAAGCTTTCTTT,CASRDRVSEAFF
-,-,TRBJ1-6,TRBV18,TGTGCCACCACTACTAGAGATAATTCACCCCTCCACTTT,CATTTRDNSPLHF
TRBD1,-,TRBJ2-7,TRBV19,TGTGCCAGTAGTATAGAAGGCGCCAGGGGGTACGAGCAGTACTTC,CASSIEGARGYEQYF
TRBD1,-,TRBJ1-2,TRBV5-4,TGTGCCACCACTAGGGACAGTTCTAACTATGGCTACACCTTC,CATTRDSSNYGYTF
TRBD1,-,TRBJ1-6,TRBV4-2,TGTGCCAGCAGCCAAGAAGGGTCCGGACAGGACAATTCACCCCTCCACTTT,CASSQEGSGQDNSPLHF
TRBD1,-,TRBJ2-1,TRBV5-1,TGCGCCAGCAGCTCAGGACAGGGGTGGGACAATGAGCAGTTCTTC,CASSSGQGWDNEQFF
TRBD1,-,TRBJ1-5,TRBV2,TGTGCCAGCAGTTTCGGACAGGGTAGCCAGCCCCAGCATTTT,CASSFGQGSQPQHF
TRBD1,few,TRBJ1-1,TRBV6-2/TRBV6-3,TGTGCCAGCAGTTACGCACCGGGACAGCAGAACACTGAAGCTTTCTTT,CASSYAPGQQNTEAFF
-,-,TRBJ2-7,TRBV28,TGTGCCAGCAGTTTGGGAACAGGCTACGAGCAGTACTTC,CASSLGTGYEQYF
-,-,TRBJ1-2,TRBV6-5,TGTGCCAGCAGCCCGTTATGGACTTCTAACTATGGCTACACCTTC,CASSPLWTSNYGYTF
TRBD1,-,TRBJ1-3,TRBV19,TGTGCCAGTAGTCCGACGACAGGGGGAATTGGAAACACCATATATTTT,CASSPTTGGIGNTIYF
-,-,TRBJ2-7,TRBV7-9,TGTGCCAGCAGCCCCCCGTCAGGGTCCTACGAGCAGTACTTC,CASSPPSGSYEQYF
TRBD1,-,TRBJ1-1,TRBV24-1,TGTGCCACCAGTGGCAGACAGGGGAACACTGAAGCTTTCTTT,CATSGRQGNTEAFF
-,-,TRBJ1-5,TRBV11-2,TGTGCCAGCAGCTTCGTTGCGGATAGCAATCAGCCCCAGCATTTT,CASSFVADSNQPQHF
TRBD1,once,TRBJ2-1,TRBV6-5,TGTGCCAGCAGTTACCCGGGACAGGGGAACAATGAGCAGTTCTTC,CASSYPGQGNNEQFF
-,-,TRBJ1-5,TRBV5-1,TGCGCCAGCAGCTTGGGCCAGAATAGCAATCAGCCCCAGCATTTT,CASSLGQNSNQPQHF
-,-,TRBJ1-1,TRBV14,TGTGCCAGCAGCTATGGGGGCCTGAACACTGAAGCTTTCTTT,CASSYGGLNTEAFF
-,-,TRBJ1-1,TRBV7-2,TGTGCCAGCAGCTCCCAGGGCGGCGGCACTGAAGCTTTCTTT,CASSSQGGGTEAFF
-,-,TRBJ1-2,TRBV28,TGTGCCAGCAGTTTCCCGACAGGAGACGTTAACTATGGCTACACCTTC,CASSFPTGDVNYGYTF
TRBD2,-,TRBJ2-3,TRBV3-1/TRBV3-2,TGTGCCAGCAGCCAAGCTAGCGGGGGCTTAGATACGCAGTATTTT,CASSQASGGLDTQYF
-,once,TRBJ1-1,TRBV19,TGTGCCAGTAGTCCTGGGGAGGGGCGTATGAACACTGAAGCTTTCTTT,CASSPGEGRMNTEAFF
-,-,TRBJ2-2,TRBV11-3,TGTGCCAGCAGCCAGCGGTCGGGGGGCCGAACCTACACCGGGGAGCTGTTTTTT,CASSQRSGGRTYTGELFF
-,few,TRBJ2-1,TRBV6-5,TGTGCCAGCAGCCTTAAAGCGGCCTACAATGAGCAGTTCTTC,CASSLKAAYNEQFF
TRBD1,-,TRBJ1-1,TRBV6-1,TGTGCCAGCAGTGAACAGGGGGCTGCAACTGAAGCTTTCTTT,CASSEQGAATEAFF
TRBD1,-,TRBJ2-4,TRBV12-3/TRBV12-4,TGTGCCAGCAGTGAGGGACAGGGGGCGCGGTACTTC,CASSEGQGARYF
-,-,TRBJ2-5,TRBV20-1,TGCAGTGCTAGAGATTCCAAGACCCAGTACTTC,CSARDSKTQYF
-,-,TRBJ2-1,TRBV6-2/TRBV6-3,TGTGCCAGCAGTTACACGACAGGCTACAATGAGCAGTTCTTC,CASSYTTGYNEQFF
TRBD2,-,TRBJ2-1,TRBV7-2,TGTGCCAGCAGCTTAGCTACTAGCGGGGGGGTCCACCCGTTCTTC,CASSLATSGGVHPFF
-,-,TRBJ2-7,TRBV6-5,TGTGCCAGCATTCAGGGGCGAAGGAGCTCCTACGAGCAGTACTTC,CASIQGRRSSYEQYF
-,once,TRBJ2-2,TRBV27,TGTGCCAGCAGTCCCGCCTTGATCAGCACCGGGGAGCTGTTTTTT,CASSPALISTGELFF
-,-,TRBJ2-7,TRBV23-1,TGCGCCAGCAGCCTGACAGGACTCTCCGAGCAGTACTTC,CASSLTGLSEQYF
-,-,TRBJ1-1,TRBV7-2,TGTGCCAGCAGCTTAAGTACAGTAAACACTGAAGCTTTCTTT,CASSLSTVNTEAFF
-,-,TRBJ1-2,TRBV7-2,TGTGCCAGCAGCAACAGGGAGAGCCATTATGGCTACACCTTC,CASSNRESHYGYTF
-,-,TRBJ1-6,TRBV5-5,TGTGCCAGCAGCTTGGCACCGGATTCACCCCTCCACTTT,CASSLAPDSPLHF
-,-,TRBJ1-1,TRBV27,TGTGCCAGCAGTTACCTGGGGGGGAACACTGAAGCTTTCTTT,CASSYLGGNTEAFF
-,-,TRBJ1-5,TRBV6-2/TRBV6-3,TGTGCCAGCAGTCCCCGTTTAGTCGGTGGTCAGCCCCAGCATTTT,CASSPRLVGGQPQHF
-,once,TRBJ2-5,TRBV5-1,TGCGCCAGCAGCTTGCGCCAGGGGAGTCGGGAGACCCAGTACTTC,CASSLRQGSRETQYF
TRBD2,-,TRBJ2-7,TRBV4-2,TGTGCCAGCAGCCAAGGGACTAGCATATCGTACGAGCAGTACTTC,CASSQGTSISYEQYF
-,-,TRBJ1-2,TRBV20-1,TGCAGCCCATCCAACTATGGCTACACCTTC,CSPSNYGYTF
TRBD1,few,TRBJ1-5,TRBV19,TGTGCCAGTAGTATAAGAGGGACAGGGGTTACCTCGGGGGGTCAGCCCCAGCATTTT,CASSIRGTGVTSGGQPQHF
TRBD1,-,TRBJ1-4,TRBV19,TGTGCCAGTAGTCCTCGGACAGGGGGGATAAGGTTACCTAATGAAAAACTGTTTTTT,CASSPRTGGIRLPNEKLFF
TRBD1,-,TRBJ1-2,TRBV4-2,TGTGCCAGCAGCCCTTCTAGGGACAGGACTAACTATGGCTACACCTTC,CASSPSRDRTNYGYTF
-,-,TRBJ2-5,TRBV5-1,TGCGCCAGCACCAGGTCCCGGACACCACTGGAGACCCAGTACTTC,CASTRSRTPLETQYF
-,-,TRBJ2-3,TRBV5-1,TGCGCCAGCAGCTCCTCCTCAGGAAGCCGTGGCACAGATACGCAGTATTTT,CASSSSSGSRGTDTQYF
TRBD1,-,TRBJ1-5,TRBV15,TGTGCCACCAGCAGATCGCCGACAGGGCGCAATCAGCCCCAGCATTTT,CATSRSPTGRNQPQHF
-,-,TRBJ1-1,TRBV5-1,TGCGCCAGCAGCGCACGACAGAACACTGAAGCTTTCTTT,CASSARQNTEAFF
TRBD2,-,TRBJ2-5,TRBV7-2,TGTGCCAGCACAGCGGGGGTCATAGAGACCCAGTACTTC,CASTAGVIETQYF
TRBD1,few,TRBJ1-1,TRBV28,TGTGCCAGCAGTTTATTGACAGGGGGGAACACTGAAGCTTTCTTT,CASSLLTGGNTEAFF
TRBD1,-,TRBJ1-1,TRBV20-1,TGCAGTGCTAGTCAGGACAGGGTGGTGTACACTGAAGCTTTCTTT,CSASQDRVVYTEAFF
TRBD1,-,TRBJ1-1,TRBV6-6,TGTGCCAGCAGATCCTCGGCAGGGGGCGAGTTTGAAGCTTTCTTT,CASRSSAGGEFEAFF
TRBD1,-,TRBJ1-5,TRBV19,TGTGCCAGTAGTATAGGGGCAGGGGGCGGTCAGCCCCAGCATTTT,CASSIGAGGGQPQHF
TRBD1,-,TRBJ1-2,TRBV20-1,TGCAGTGCTAGTTTTCCGCAAAGACACAGGGGGCGCGATGGCTACACCTTC,CSASFPQRHRGRDGYTF
TRBD1,-,TRBJ1-2,TRBV24-1,TGTGCCACCAGTGATTGGGACAGGGACGGTAACTATGGCTACACCTTC,CATSDWDRDGNYGYTF
TRBD1,few,TRBJ1-2,TRBV3-1/TRBV3-2,TGTGCCAGCAGCCAAGTCGACAGGGTTGGCTATGGCTACACCTTC,CASSQVDRVGYGYTF
-,once,TRBJ1-1,TRBV28,TGTGCCAGCAGCACGGGGTTTCCGAACACTGAAGCTTTCTTT,CASSTGFPNTEAFF
-,-,TRBJ1-1,TRBV6-5,TGTGCCAGCAGCCCCGACTCGGGGGAAGCTTTCTTT,CASSPDSGEAFF
TRBD1,-,TRBJ2-1,TRBV19,TGTGCCAGTAGTACCGGGACAGAAGGGGTTGAGCAGTTCTTC,CASSTGTEGVEQFF
-,-,TRBJ1-5,TRBV19,TGTGCCAGTAGTATAGGTATCCAGAATCAGCCCCAGCATTTT,CASSIGIQNQPQHF
TRBD1,once,TRBJ1-1,TRBV18,TGTGCCAGCTCTCTAGCAGAACGACAGGGAGGAGAAGCTTTCTTT,CASSLAERQGGEAFF